This T cell receptor (beta chain) emerged from a study of cytomegalovirus exposure and HLA in healthy donors. Findings of the study overall: According to the study, roughly 160 TCR beta chains were cytomegalovirus-associated. Indistinguishable V segments such as TRBV6-2 and TRBV6-3 were excluded. The majority of TCR sequences were rare, yet some public TCRs appeared in many donors.

The J segment lost 5 bases and the V segment lost 6 bases, leaving 6 bases of the junction unmatched. Germline values: CDR1 SNHLY, CDR2 FYNNEI. This CDR3 spans 13 amino acids. Concerning this clone: Its antigen is not identified.

The PCR contained 60 Vbeta and 13 Jbeta primers. Original handling: The count from a later analysis was tens of millions of unique TCR beta chains, around 11 million of them shared. Sequencing used immunoSEQ multiplex PCR; TCRdb keeps in-frame clones, though not all of them. V and J calls plus clone size are reproduced from that table; the DNA served to infer D and trimming. The repertoire has about 170,000 clones, around 76% of them found once; the top ten carry approximately 1.6%. Source material: PBMCs. The chain couples TRBV2 to TRBJ1-1, with 7 nucleotides matching TRBD1. This clonotype was obtained from a girl aged 5 to 17 in good health and CMV-seropositive. The CDR3 spells CASRDDRATEAFF. In DNA form, the CDR3 reads TGTGCCAGCAGGGATGACAGGGCGACTGAAGCTTTCTTT. The whole variable domain, filled in from reference TRBV2 and TRBJ1-1, reads EPEVTQTPSHQVTQMGQEVILRCVPISNHLYFYWYRQILGQKVEFLVSFYNNEISEKSEIFDDQFSVERPDGSNFTLKIRSTKLEDSAMYFCASRDDRATEAFFGQGTRLTVV.